This TCR beta chain came from a study of T cell responses to AZD1222 COVID-19 vaccine. General observations from the study: Nearly half of the spike-specific TCRs reportedly recognize variant regions that carry no mutations. White British people made up most donors, females outnumbered males, and clonal diversity was possibly underestimated. Vaccine-associated CD4 TCRs spanned spike, dominant at 160-218 and 743-854.

Profiling relied on immunoSEQ multiplex PCR, and the TCRdb table lists in-frame clones only, not all of them. The top ten hold around 4.8% of the sample, which has more than 85,000 clones, about 90% seen once. With regard to this clone: Its antigen remains unknown.

Germline CDR1 MNHEY, CDR2 SVGEGT. V was clipped by 2 bases and J by 6 bases, with 17 bases between them. CDR3 length equals 16 residues. This rearrangement joins TRBV6-2 or TRBV6-3 to TRBJ1-5; no clear D gene. The sample was peripheral blood, taken on day 0 of AZD1222 vaccination. The clonotype originates from an adult in good health. The CDR3 region is CASSYRRSLKAQPQHF. Written as DNA, the CDR3 is TGTGCCAGCAGTTACCGGAGGAGCCTAAAGGCTCAGCCCCAGCATTTT.